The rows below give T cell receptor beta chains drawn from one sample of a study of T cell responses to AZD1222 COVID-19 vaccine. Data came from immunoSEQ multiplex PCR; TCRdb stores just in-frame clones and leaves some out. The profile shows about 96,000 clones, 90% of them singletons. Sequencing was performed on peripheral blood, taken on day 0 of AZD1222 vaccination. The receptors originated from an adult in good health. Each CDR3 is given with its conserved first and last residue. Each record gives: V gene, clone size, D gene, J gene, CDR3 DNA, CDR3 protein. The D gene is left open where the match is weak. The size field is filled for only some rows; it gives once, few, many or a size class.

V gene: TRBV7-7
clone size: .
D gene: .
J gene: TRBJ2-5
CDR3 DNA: TGTGCTAGCAGCTCCCGGGATGGGGGAGAAGAGACCCAGTACTTC
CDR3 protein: CASSSRDGGEETQYF

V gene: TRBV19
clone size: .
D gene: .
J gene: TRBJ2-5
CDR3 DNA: TGTGCCAGTGGGACAGTGGGAGGGACCCAGTACTTC
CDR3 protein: CASGTVGGTQYF

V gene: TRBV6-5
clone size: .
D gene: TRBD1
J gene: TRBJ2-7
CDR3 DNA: TGTGCCAGCACCGCACCGGGACAGGTCAACGAGCAGTACTTC
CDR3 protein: CASTAPGQVNEQYF

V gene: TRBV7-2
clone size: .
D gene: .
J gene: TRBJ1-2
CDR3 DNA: TGTGCCAGCGCTAAAGAGGGGGAGTACTATGGCTACACCTTC
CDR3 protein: CASAKEGEYYGYTF

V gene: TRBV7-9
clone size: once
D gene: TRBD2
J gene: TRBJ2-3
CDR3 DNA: TGTGCCAGCAGATGGGGGGGTCCGCATGGGACAGATACGCAGTATTTT
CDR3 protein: CASRWGGPHGTDTQYF

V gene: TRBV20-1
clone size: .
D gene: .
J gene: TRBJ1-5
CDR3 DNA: TGCAGTGGAAGTGAAGGAAATCAGCCCCAGCATTTT
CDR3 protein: CSGSEGNQPQHF

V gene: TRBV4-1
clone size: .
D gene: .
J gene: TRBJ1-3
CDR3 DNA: TGCGCCAGCACGAACCACAGGGAAATGGGAAACACCATATATTTT
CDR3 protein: CASTNHREMGNTIYF

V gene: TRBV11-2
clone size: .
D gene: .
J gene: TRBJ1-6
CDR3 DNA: TGTGCCAGCAGCTCACAGAGCTCCTATAATTCACCCCTCCACTTT
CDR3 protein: CASSSQSSYNSPLHF

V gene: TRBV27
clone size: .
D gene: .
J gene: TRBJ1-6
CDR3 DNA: TGTGCCAGCAGGATACGGAGGGGATACCATAATTCACCCCTCCACTTT
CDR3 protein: CASRIRRGYHNSPLHF

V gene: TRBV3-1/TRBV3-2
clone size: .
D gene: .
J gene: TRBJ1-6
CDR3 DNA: TGTGCCAGCAGCCAACAGGGTTTAGGCTCACCCCTCCACTTT
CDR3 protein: CASSQQGLGSPLHF

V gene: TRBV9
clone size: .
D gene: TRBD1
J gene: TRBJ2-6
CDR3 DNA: TGTGCCAGCAGCTTATCCGGGACAGCCGTCTCTGGGGCCAACGTCCTGACTTTC
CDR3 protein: CASSLSGTAVSGANVLTF

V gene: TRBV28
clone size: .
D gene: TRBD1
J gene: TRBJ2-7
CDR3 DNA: TGTGCCAGCAGCTCCCCCGGGACAGGGGGCTTCTCCGAGCAGTACTTC
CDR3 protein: CASSSPGTGGFSEQYF

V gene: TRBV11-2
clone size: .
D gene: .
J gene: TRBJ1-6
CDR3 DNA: TGTGCCAGCAGCTTAGTGCGGGGTTCACCCCTCCACTTT
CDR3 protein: CASSLVRGSPLHF

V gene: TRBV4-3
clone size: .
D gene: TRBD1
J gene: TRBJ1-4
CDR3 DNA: TGCGCCAGCAGCCAGGGACAGGGAGCTAATGAAAAACTGTTTTTT
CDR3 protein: CASSQGQGANEKLFF

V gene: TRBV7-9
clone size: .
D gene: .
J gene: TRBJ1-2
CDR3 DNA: TGTGCCAGCAGCTCGTCGGACAGCCATGGCTACACCTTC
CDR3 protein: CASSSSDSHGYTF

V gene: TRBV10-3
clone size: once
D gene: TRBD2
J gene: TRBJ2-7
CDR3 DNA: TGTGCCGCCTGGGGGGGGGCCTACGAGCAGTACTTC
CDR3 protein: CAAWGGAYEQYF

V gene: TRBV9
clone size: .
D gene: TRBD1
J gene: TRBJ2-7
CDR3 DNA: TGTGCCAGCAGCGCGGGACAGGGGATAGGAGAGCAGTACTTC
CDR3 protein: CASSAGQGIGEQYF

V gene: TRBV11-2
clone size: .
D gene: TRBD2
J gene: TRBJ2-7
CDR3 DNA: TGTGCCAGCAGCACTAGCGGGGGATACGAGCAGTACTTC
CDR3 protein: CASSTSGGYEQYF

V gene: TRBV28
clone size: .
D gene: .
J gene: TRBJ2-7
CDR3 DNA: TGTGCCAGCAGTCGGCTGGGCTACGAGCAGTACTTC
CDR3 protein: CASSRLGYEQYF

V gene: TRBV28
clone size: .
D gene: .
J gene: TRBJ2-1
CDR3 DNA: TGTGCCAGCACCGGCGCGGCCGGACAGCCCTACAATGAGCAGTTCTTC
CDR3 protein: CASTGAAGQPYNEQFF